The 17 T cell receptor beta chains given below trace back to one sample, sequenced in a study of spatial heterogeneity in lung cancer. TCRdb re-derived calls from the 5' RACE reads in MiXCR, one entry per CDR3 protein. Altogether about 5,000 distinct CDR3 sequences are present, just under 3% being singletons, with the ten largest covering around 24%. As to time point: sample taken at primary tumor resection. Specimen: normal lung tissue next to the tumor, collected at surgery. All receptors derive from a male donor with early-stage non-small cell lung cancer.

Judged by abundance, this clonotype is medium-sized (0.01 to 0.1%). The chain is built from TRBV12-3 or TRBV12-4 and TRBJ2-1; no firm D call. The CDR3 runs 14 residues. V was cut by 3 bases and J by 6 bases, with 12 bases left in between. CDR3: CASSFTASLNEQFF. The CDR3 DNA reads TGTGCCAGCAGTTTCACAGCTTCCCTCAATGAGCAGTTCTTC.

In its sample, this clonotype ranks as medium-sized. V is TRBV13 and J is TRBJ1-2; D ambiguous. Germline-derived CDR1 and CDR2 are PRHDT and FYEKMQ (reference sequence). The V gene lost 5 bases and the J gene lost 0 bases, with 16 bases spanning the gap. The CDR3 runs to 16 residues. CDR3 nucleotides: TGTGCCAGCAGCCTGACTTACGTCGGTCCTAACTATGGCTACACCTTC. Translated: CASSLTYVGPNYGYTF.

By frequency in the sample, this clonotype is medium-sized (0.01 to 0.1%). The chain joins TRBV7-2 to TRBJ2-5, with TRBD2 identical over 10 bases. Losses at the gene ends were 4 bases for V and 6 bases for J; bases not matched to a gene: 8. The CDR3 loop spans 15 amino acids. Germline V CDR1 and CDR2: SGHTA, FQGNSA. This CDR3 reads CASSSAGGPAKTQYF. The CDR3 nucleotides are TGTGCCAGCAGCTCAGCGGGGGGGCCGGCAAAGACCCAGTACTTC.

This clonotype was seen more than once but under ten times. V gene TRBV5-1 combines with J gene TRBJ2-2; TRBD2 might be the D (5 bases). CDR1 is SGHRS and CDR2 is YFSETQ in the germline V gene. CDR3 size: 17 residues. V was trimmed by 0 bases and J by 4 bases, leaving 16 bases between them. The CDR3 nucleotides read TGCGCCAGCAGCTTGGCCACCGGGTTTGGGAGCACCGGGGAGCTGTTTTTT. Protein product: CASSLATGFGSTGELFF.

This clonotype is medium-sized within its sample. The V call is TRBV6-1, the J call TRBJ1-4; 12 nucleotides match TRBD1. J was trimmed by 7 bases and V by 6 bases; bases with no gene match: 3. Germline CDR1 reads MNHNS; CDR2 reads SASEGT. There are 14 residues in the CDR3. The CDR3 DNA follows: TGTGCCAGCAGGGGGACAGGGGGCCGTGAAAAACTGTTTTTT. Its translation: CASRGTGGREKLFF.

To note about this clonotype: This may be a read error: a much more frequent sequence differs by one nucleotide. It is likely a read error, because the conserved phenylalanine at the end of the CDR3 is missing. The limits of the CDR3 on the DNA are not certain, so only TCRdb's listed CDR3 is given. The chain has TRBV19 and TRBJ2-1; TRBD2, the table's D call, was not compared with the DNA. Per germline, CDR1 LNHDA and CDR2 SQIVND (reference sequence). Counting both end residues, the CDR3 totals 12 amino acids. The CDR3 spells CASSKLAGGRFS.

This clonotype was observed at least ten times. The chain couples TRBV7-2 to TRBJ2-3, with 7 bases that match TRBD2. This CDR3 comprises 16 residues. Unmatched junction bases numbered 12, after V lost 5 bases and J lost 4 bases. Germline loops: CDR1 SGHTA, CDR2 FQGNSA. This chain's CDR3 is CASSPRRAGVPDTQYF. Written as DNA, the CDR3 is TGTGCCAGCAGCCCCCGTAGGGCGGGGGTCCCAGATACGCAGTATTTT.

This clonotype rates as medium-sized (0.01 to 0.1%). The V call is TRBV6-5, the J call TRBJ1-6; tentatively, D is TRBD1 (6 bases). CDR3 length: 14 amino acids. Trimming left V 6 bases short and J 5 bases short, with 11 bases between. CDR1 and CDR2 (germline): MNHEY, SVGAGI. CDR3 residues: CASSQGRDNSPLHF. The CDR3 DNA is TGTGCCAGCAGCCAGGGGAGGGATAATTCACCCCTCCACTTT.

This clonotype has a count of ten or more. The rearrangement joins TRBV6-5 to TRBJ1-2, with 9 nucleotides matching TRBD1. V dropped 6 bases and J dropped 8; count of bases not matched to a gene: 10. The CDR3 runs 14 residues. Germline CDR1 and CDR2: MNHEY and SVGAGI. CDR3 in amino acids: CASSLGGTGTGYTF. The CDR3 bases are TGTGCCAGCAGCCTAGGGGGGACAGGGACGGGCTACACCTTC.

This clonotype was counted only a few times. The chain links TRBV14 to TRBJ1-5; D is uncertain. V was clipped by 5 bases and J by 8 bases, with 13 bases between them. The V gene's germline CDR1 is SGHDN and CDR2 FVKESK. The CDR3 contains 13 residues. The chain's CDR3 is CASSSSFREPQHF. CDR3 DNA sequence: TGTGCCAGCAGCTCCTCTTTTCGTGAGCCCCAGCATTTT.

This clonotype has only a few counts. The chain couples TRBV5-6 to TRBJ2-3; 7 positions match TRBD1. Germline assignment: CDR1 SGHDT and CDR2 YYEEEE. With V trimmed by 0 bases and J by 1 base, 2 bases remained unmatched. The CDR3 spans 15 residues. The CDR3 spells CASSLETGGTDTQYF. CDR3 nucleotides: TGTGCCAGCAGCTTGGAAACAGGGGGCACAGATACGCAGTATTTT.

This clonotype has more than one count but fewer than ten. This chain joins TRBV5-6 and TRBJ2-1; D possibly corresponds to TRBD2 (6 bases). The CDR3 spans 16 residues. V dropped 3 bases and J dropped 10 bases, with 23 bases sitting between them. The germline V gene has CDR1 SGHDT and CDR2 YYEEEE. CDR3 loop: CASSSRGGVKGGEQFF. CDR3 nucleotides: TGTGCCAGCAGCTCGAGGGGCGGGGTGAAAGGCGGGGAGCAGTTCTTC.

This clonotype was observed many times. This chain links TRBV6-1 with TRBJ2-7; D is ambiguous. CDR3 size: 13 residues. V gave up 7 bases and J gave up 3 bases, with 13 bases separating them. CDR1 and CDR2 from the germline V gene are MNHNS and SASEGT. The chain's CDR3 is CASTSDPGYEQYV. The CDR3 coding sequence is TGTGCCAGCACCTCCGATCCGGGCTACGAGCAGTACGTC.

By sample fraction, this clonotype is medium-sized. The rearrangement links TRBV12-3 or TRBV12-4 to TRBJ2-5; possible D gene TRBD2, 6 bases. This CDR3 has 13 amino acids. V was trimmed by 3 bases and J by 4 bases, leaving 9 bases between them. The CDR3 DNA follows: TGTGCCAGCAGTTTTGGAGGGAGAGAGACCCAGTACTTC. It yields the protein CASSFGGRETQYF.

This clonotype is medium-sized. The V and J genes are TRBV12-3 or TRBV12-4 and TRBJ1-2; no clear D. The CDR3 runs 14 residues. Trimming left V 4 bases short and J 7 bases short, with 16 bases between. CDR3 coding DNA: TGTGCCAGCAGTTACAGCGATTTACGACCTGGCTACACCTTC. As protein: CASSYSDLRPGYTF.

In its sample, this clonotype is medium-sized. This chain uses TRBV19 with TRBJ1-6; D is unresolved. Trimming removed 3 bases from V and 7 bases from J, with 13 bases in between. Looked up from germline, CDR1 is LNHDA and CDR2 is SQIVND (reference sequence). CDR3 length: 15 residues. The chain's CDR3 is CASSIQTGANSPLHF. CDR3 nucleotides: TGTGCCAGTAGTATTCAGACGGGCGCGAATTCACCCCTCCACTTT.

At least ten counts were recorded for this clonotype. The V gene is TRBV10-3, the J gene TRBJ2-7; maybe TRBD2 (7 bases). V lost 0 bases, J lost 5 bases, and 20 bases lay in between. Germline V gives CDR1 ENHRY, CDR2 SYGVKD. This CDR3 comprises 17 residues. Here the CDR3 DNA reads TGTGCCATCAGTGAGTCGAGATTAGGGGGGGTTCCCCACGAGCAGTACTTC. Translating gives CAISESRLGGVPHEQYF.